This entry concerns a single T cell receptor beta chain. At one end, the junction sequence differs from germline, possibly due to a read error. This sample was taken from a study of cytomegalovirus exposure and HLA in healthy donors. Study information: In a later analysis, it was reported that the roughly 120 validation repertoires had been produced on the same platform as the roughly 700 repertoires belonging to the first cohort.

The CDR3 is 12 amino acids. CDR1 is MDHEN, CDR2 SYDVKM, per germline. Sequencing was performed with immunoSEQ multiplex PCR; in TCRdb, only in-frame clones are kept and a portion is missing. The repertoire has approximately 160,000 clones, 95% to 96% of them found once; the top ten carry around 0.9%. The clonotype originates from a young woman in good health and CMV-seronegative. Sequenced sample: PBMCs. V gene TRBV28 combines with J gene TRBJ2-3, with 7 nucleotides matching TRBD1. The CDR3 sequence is CASSLAGTDGDF. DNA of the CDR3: TGTGCCAGCAGTCTAGCCGGGACAGATGGAGATTTT.